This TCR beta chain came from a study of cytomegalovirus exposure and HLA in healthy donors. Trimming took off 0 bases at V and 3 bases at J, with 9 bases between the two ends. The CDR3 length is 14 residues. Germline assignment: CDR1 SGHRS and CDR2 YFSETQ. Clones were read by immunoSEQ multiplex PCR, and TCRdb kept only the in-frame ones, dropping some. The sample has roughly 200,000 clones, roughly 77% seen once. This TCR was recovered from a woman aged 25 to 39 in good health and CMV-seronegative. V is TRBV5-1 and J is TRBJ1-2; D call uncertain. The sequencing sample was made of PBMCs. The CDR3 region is CASSLEAGDYGYTF. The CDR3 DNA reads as TGCGCCAGCAGCTTGGAGGCCGGGGACTATGGCTACACCTTC. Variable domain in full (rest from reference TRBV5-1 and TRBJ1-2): KAGVTQTPRYLIKTRGQQVTLSCSPISGHRSVSWYQQTPGQGLQFLFEYFSETQRNKGNFPGRFSGRQFSNSRSEMNVSTLELGDSALYLCASSLEAGDYGYTFGSGTRLTVV.